This T cell receptor beta chain was recorded in a study of beta chain features in type 1 diabetes. The study, taken as a whole, reports: When VDJ junctions were examined, type 1 diabetes patients showed fewer insertions and more deletions. There was a possibility that cDNA sequencing over-represented cells with high TCR expression.

The CDR3 is 13 amino acids. Germline CDR1 is SGHTA and CDR2 is FQGNSA. Trimming shortened V by 8 bases and J by 0 bases, and 8 bases separated the two germline ends. Since all of the isolated RNA was reverse transcribed, expressed TCRB transcripts were what got sequenced. The repertoire was sequenced with immunoSEQ multiplex PCR; TCRdb's copy has only in-frame clones and lacks some. In the table there are some 150,000 clones, 11% of which are singletons. Sorting based on CD45RO/CCR7/CD25/CD127/CD95/CD27 separated CD4+ naive, central memory, regulatory and stem cell-like memory cells. This clone showed up just a few times. Its antigen is undetermined.

Sequencing was done on a sample of central memory CD4+ T cells from blood. This clonotype originated in a man younger than 35 in good health. This sequence joins TRBV7-2 and TRBJ2-1, with D hard to call. This chain's CDR3 is CASGAISYNEQFF. CDR3 in DNA: TGTGCCAGCGGAGCCATCTCCTACAATGAGCAGTTCTTC.